The entry that follows covers one T cell receptor (beta chain) sequence. CDR3 length equals 15 residues. V was cut by 1 base and J by 8 bases, with 17 bases left in between. The V gene's germline CDR1 is SGHVS and CDR2 FNYEAQ. The entry originates in a study of blood T cell repertoires in COVID-19. Study overall: Acute and convalescent COVID-19 specimens originated in the United States, Italy and Spain. The cDNA or gDNA used as material had been derived from T cells, B-cell-depleted T cells, or PBMCs.

Original analysis: Reference gene primer amplification in the assay estimated nucleated cell counts. Method: immunoSEQ multiplex PCR; TCRdb's copy keeps in-frame clones and lacks some. V and J calls and clone size are as listed in that table; D and trimming were resolved from the DNA. The table includes 30,000 to 40,000 clones, 85% to 90% detected once. The receptor comes from a man aged 55-75 years with active or convalescent COVID-19. The chain has TRBV7-6 and TRBJ1-2; tentative D call: TRBD1 (5 bases). The sample taken for sequencing was peripheral blood. This chain's CDR3 is CASSLVPQGGEGYTF. The CDR3 region has the DNA TGTGCCAGCAGCTTAGTCCCTCAGGGAGGGGAAGGCTACACCTTC.